This T cell receptor (beta chain) was retrieved from a study of T cell changes during pregnancy in multiple sclerosis. Sequencing was performed with immunoSEQ multiplex PCR; in TCRdb, only in-frame clones are kept and a portion is missing. The sample includes some 35,000 clones, roughly nine tenths of them seen just once. The V gene lost 2 bases and the J gene lost 1 base, with 5 bases spanning the gap. In germline, CDR1 is SGHTA, CDR2 FQGTGA. The CDR3 covers 13 residues. The sequencing used CD4+ T cells from peripheral blood mononuclear cells, collected after pregnancy. V usage is TRBV7-3 and J usage is TRBJ2-5, with D perhaps TRBD2 (5 bases). The clonotype originates from a female donor in good health, enrolled as a control in a pregnancy study. CDR3 loop: CASSLGLQETQYF. For the CDR3, the DNA is TGTGCCAGCAGCTTAGGACTCCAAGAGACCCAGTACTTC.